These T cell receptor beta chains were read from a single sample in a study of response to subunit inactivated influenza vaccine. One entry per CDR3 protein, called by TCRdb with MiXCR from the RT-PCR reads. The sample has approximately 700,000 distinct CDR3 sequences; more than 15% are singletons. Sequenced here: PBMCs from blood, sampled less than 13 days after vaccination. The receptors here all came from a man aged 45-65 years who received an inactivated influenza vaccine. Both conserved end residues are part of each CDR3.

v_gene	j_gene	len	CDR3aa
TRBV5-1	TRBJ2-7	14	CASSLSGPPYEQYF
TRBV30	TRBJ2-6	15	CAWGTAGSGANVLTF
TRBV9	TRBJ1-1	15	CASSGGPGGNTEAFF
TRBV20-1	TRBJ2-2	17	CSASGLLAGANTGELFF
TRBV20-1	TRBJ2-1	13	CSASTGAEGEQFF
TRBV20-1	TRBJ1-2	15	CSARVQGAVGRGYTF
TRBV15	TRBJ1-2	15	CATSRQSRANYGYTF
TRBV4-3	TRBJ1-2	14	CASSQDGRTAGYTF
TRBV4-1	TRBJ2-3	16	CASSQGGQGPTDTQYF
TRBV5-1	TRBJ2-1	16	CASSLAVGQPYNEQFF
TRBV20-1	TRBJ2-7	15	CSARSRDRPDYEQYF
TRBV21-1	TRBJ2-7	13	CASTQGQGYEQYF
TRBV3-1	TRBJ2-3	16	CASSLTSGRVTDTQYF
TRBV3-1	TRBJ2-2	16	CASSQTGSGDTGELFF
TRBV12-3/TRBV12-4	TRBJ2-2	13	CASSTQATGELFF
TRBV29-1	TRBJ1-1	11	CSVGDRGSAFF
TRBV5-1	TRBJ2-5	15	CASSLMAEAQETQYF
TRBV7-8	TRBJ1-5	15	CASSFSYSSNQPQHF
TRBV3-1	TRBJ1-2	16	CASSQGSPKTNYGYTF
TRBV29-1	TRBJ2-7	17	CSVGGGGTGIMGSEQYF
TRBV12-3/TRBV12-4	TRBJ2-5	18	CASSFYGLAGGQSKTQYF
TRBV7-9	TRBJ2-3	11	CAVPNGDTQYF
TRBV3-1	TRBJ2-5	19	CASSQAWGIAEPYQETQYF
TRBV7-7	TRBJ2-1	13	CASSPSSVGEQFF
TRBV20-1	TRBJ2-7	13	CSAPTSGGYEQYF
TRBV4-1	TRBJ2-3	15	CASSVAGGGEDTQYF
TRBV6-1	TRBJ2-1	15	CASSPGLAGSNEQFF
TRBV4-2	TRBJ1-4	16	CASSQDLVQINEKLFF